This T cell receptor beta chain derives from a study of blood T cell repertoires in COVID-19. Study overall: Samples taken during acute and convalescent COVID-19 were collected in the United States, Italy and Spain.

CDR1 is MNHNS, CDR2 SASEGT, per germline. V trimming: 6 bases; J trimming: 4 bases; junction bases outside the gene matches: 5. The CDR3 totals 14 residues. Source study methods: Cell counts per sample came from amplifying reference gene primers. TCRdb's table, derived via immunoSEQ multiplex PCR, lists solely in-frame clones and lacks some. D and trimming come from the DNA, and the V and J calls and clone size come from that table. The table lists some 250,000 clones, roughly 91% of them singletons. This clone was detected only a few times. The receptor's source is a woman aged 40 to 55 who had recovered from COVID-19. Sequencing input: peripheral blood. This chain uses TRBV6-1 with TRBJ1-4; 7 bases are a match to TRBD1. This chain's CDR3 is CASSLQGDNEKLFF. CDR3 DNA: TGTGCCAGCAGCCTGCAGGGGGATAATGAAAAACTGTTTTTT.